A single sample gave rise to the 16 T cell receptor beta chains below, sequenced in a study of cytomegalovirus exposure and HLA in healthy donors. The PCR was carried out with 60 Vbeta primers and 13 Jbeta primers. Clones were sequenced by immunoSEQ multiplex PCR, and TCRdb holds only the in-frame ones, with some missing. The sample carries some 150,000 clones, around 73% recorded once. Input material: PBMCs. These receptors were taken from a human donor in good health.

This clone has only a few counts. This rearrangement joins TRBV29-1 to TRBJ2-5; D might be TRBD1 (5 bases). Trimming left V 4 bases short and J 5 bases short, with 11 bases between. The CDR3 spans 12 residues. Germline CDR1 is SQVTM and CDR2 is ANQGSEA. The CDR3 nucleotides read TGCAGCGTTGGGTCAGGGTATGAGACCCAGTACTTC. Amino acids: CSVGSGYETQYF.

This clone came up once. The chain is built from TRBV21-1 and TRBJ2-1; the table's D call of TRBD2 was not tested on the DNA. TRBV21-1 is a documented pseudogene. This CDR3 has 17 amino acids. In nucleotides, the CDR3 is TGTGCCAGCAGCAAAGACCCCCCTAGCGGGGGTAAGGATGAGCAGTTCTTC. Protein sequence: CASSKDPPSGGKDEQFF.

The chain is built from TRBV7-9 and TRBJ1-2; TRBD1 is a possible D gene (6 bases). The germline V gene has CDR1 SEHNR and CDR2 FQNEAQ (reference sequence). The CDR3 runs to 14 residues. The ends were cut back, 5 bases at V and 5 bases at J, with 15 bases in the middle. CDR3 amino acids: CASSTNRDIYGYTF. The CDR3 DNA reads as TGTGCCAGCAGCACGAACCGGGACATTTATGGCTACACCTTC.

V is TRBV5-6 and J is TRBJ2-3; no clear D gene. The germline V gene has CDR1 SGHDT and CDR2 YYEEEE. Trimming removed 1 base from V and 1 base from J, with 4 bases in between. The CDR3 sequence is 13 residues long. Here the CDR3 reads CASSLSGTDTQYF. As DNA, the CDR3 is TGTGCCAGCAGCTTGAGCGGCACAGATACGCAGTATTTT.

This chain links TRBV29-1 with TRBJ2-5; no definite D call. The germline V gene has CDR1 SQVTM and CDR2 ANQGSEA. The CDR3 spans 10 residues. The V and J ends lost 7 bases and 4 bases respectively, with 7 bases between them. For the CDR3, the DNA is TGCAGCGCTCTAGTAGAGACCCAGTACTTC. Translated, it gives CSALVETQYF.

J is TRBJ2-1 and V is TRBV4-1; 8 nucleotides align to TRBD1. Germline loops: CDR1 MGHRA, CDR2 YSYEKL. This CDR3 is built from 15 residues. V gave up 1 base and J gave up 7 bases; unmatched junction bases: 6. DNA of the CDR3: TGCGCCAGCAGCCAAGTCCCAGGGGGCATGAATGAGCAGTTCTTC. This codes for CASSQVPGGMNEQFF.

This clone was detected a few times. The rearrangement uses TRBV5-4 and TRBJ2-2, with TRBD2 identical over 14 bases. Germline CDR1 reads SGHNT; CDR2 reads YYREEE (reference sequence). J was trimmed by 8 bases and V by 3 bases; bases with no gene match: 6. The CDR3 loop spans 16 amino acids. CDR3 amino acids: CASSWGLAGVGGELFF. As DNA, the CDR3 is TGTGCCAGCAGCTGGGGACTAGCGGGAGTTGGGGGGGAGCTGTTTTTT.

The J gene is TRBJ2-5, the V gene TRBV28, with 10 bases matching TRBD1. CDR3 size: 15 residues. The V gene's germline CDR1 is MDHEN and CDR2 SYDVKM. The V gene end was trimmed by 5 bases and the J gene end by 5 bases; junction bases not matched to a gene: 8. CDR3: CASSTMGQGWETQYF. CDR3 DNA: TGTGCCAGCAGTACTATGGGACAGGGGTGGGAGACCCAGTACTTC.

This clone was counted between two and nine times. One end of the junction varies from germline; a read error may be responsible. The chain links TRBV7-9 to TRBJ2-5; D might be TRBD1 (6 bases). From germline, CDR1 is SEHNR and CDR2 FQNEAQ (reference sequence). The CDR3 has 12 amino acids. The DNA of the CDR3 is TGTTCCAGCAGCTTAGATGAGACAGGAAAGTACTTC. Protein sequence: CSSSLDETGKYF. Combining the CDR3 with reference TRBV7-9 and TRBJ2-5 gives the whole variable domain DTGVSQNPRHKITKRGQNVTFRCDPISEHNRLYWYRQTLGQGPEFLTYFQNEAQLEKSRLLSDRFSAERPKGSFSTLEIQRTEQGDSAMYLCSSSLDETGKYFGPGTRLLVL.

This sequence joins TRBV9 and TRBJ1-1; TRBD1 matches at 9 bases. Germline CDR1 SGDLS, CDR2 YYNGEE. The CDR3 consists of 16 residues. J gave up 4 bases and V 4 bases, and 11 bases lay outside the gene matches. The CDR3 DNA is TGTGCCAGCAGCCCTAGGGGGGACAGGGCCACCACTGAAGCTTTCTTT. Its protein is CASSPRGDRATTEAFF.

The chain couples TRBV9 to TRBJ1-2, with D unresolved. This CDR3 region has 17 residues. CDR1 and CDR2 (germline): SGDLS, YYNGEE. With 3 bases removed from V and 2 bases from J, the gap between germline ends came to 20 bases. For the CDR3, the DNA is TGTGCCAGCAGCGGCCTCGGGTCTCAATCGGGAAACTATGGCTACACCTTC. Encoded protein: CASSGLGSQSGNYGYTF. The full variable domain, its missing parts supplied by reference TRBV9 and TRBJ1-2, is DSGVTQTPKHLITATGQRVTLRCSPRSGDLSVYWYQQSLDQGLQFLIQYYNGEERAKGNILERFSAQQFPDLHSELNLSSLELGDSALYFCASSGLGSQSGNYGYTFGSGTRLTVV.

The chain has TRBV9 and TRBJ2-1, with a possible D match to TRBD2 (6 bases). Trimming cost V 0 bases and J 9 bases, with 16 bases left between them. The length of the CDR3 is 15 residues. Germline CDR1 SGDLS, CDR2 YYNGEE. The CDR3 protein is CASSVGPGVTIEQFF. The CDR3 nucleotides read TGTGCCAGCAGCGTAGGTCCGGGAGTAACCATTGAGCAGTTCTTC.

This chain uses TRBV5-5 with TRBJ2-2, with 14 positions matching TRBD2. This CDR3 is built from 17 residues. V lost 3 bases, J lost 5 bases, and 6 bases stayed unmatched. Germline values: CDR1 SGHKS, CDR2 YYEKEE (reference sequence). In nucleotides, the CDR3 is TGTGCCAGCAGCTCCGGACTAGCGGGAGGTGATACCGGGGAGCTGTTTTTT. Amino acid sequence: CASSSGLAGGDTGELFF.

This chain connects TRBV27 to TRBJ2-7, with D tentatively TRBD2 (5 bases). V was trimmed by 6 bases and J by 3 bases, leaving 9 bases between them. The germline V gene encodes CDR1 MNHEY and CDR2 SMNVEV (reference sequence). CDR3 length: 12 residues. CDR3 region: CASRGGGYEQYF. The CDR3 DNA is TGTGCCAGCAGAGGAGGTGGCTACGAGCAGTACTTC.

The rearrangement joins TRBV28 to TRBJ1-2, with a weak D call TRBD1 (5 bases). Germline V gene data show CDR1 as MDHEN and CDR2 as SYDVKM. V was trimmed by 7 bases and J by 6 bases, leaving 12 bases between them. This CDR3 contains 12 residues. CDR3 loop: CASTSGFDGYTF. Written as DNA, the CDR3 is TGTGCCAGCACCTCAGGGTTTGATGGCTACACCTTC.

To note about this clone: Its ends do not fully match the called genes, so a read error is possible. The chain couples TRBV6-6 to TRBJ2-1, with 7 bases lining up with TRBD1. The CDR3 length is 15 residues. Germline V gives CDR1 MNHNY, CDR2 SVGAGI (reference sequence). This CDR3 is CAGSFRDRSYNEQFF. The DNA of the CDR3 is TGTGCCGGCAGTTTCCGGGACAGATCCTACAATGAGCAGTTCTTC.